This TCR beta chain came from a study of radiation and T cells in renal cell carcinoma. Study-level findings and limits: In blood, top tumor clones expanded by 2 weeks, shrinking by 4.

Stated time point: blood 2 weeks post-SBRT. Treatment of the sample: 15 Gy SBRT to primary tumor, nephrectomy 4 weeks later. Clear cell pathology was present in this patient's renal cell carcinoma. This CDR3 is built from 14 residues. Germline values: CDR1 GTSNPN, CDR2 SVGIG (reference sequence). V lost 3 bases and J 4 bases, leaving 13 bases between the germline ends. In regard to this clone: Its specificity is not known.

The table came from immunoSEQ multiplex PCR; TCRdb's copy has only in-frame clones and leaves some out. Of more than 100,000 clones listed, around 89% were seen once; the top ten hold approximately 6%. The receptor comes from a woman aged 65 to 85 with renal cell carcinoma. Specimen: blood, collected from a patient whose treatment included radiotherapy and nephrectomy. This chain joins TRBV30 and TRBJ1-3, with D possibly matching TRBD1 (6 bases). The CDR3 sequence is CAWSTGFGGNTIYF. The CDR3 DNA follows: TGTGCCTGGAGCACAGGGTTCGGAGGAAACACCATATATTTT.